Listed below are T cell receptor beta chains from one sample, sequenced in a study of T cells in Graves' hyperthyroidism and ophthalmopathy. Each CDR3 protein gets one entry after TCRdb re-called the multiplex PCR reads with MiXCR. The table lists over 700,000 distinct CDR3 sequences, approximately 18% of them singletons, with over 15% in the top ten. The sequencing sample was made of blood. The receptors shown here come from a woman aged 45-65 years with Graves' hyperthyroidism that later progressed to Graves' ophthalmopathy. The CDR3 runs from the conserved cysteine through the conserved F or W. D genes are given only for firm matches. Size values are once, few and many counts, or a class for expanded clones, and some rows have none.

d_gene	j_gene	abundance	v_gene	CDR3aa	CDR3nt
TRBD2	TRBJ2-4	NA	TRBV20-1	CSARDRLAVGSAKNIQYF	TGCAGTGCTAGAGATCGGCTAGCGGTGGGTTCAGCCAAAAACATTCAGTACTTC
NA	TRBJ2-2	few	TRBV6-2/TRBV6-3	CASKAPLGFTGELFF	TGTGCCAGCAAGGCCCCGTTGGGTTTCACCGGGGAGCTGTTTTTT
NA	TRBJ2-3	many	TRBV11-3	CASSVGPSTDTQYF	TGTGCCAGCAGCGTCGGGCCAAGCACAGATACGCAGTATTTT
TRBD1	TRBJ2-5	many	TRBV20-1	CSDLPAGTGGETQYF	TGCAGTGACCTCCCTGCCGGGACAGGGGGAGAGACCCAGTACTTC
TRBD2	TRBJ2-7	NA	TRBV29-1	CSVDSSGRGYEQYF	TGCAGCGTTGATTCTAGCGGGAGGGGCTACGAGCAGTACTTC
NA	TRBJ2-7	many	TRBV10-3	CAISESLGYSEQYF	TGTGCCATCAGTGAGTCTCTAGGGTACTCCGAGCAGTACTTC
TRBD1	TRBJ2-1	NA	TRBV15	CATRGAGGQGNDEQFF	TGTGCCACCAGAGGCGCAGGGGGACAGGGGAACGATGAGCAGTTCTTC
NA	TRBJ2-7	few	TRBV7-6	CASSLQFRSHYEQYF	TGTGCCAGCAGCTTACAGTTCAGGAGCCACTACGAGCAGTACTTC
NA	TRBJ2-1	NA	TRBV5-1	CASSLGYEQFF	TGCGCCAGCAGCTTGGGGTATGAGCAGTTCTTC
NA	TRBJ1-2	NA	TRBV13	CASSRGGGLYGYTF	TGTGCCAGCAGCCGGGGAGGGGGGCTCTATGGCTACACCTTC
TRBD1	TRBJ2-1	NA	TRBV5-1	CASQTRDRGYSEQFF	TGCGCCAGCCAGACCCGGGACAGGGGGTACAGTGAGCAGTTCTTC
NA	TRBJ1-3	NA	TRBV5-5	CASGVGAGNTIYF	TGTGCCAGCGGCGTTGGGGCAGGAAACACCATATATTTT
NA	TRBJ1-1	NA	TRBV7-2	CASSFDVGQTEAFF	TGTGCCAGCAGCTTTGACGTGGGCCAAACTGAAGCTTTCTTT
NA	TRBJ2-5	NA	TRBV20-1	CSARSRGQEETQYF	TGCAGTGCACGCTCCCGGGGCCAGGAAGAGACCCAGTACTTC
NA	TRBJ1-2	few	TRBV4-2	CASSQDQVDYGYTF	TGTGCCAGCAGCCAAGATCAGGTTGACTATGGCTACACCTTC
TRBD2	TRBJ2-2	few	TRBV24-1	CATSAAGGDTNTGELFF	TGTGCCACCAGTGCAGCGGGGGGCGATACGAACACCGGGGAGCTGTTTTTT
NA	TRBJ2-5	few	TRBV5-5	CASSSRSLQETQYF	TGTGCCAGCAGCTCTCGCAGCCTCCAAGAGACCCAGTACTTC
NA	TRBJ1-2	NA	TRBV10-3	CAIRQFAGVYGYTF	TGTGCCATCCGGCAGTTTGCAGGGGTCTATGGCTACACCTTC
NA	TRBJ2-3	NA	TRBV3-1	CASSQDTGAVGQDTQYF	TGTGCCAGCAGCCAAGATACGGGGGCAGTGGGGCAAGATACGCAGTATTTT
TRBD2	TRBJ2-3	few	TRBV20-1	CSARPLSGLAGLSTDTQYF	TGCAGTGCTAGACCTCTAAGCGGGTTAGCGGGGCTCAGCACAGATACGCAGTATTTT
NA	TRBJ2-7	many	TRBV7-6	CASSLNPGYEQYF	TGTGCCAGCAGCTTGAACCCCGGCTACGAGCAGTACTTC
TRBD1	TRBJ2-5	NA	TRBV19	CASRSDRGQETQYF	TGTGCCAGTAGATCCGACAGGGGTCAAGAGACCCAGTACTTC
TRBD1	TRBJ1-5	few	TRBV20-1	CSARGSQGVGNQPQHF	TGCAGTGCTAGAGGGTCCCAGGGGGTGGGCAATCAGCCCCAGCATTTT
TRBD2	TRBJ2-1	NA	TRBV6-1	CASSYPGLAGNNEQFF	TGTGCCAGCAGTTACCCCGGACTAGCGGGGAACAATGAGCAGTTCTTC
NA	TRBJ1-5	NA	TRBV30	CAWSVSRGWQHF	TGTGCCTGGAGTGTGAGTCGGGGGTGGCAGCATTTT
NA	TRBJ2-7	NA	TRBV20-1	CSASEESYEQYF	TGCAGTGCTAGCGAGGAGTCCTACGAGCAGTACTTC
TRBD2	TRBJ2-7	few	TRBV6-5	CASSYSSSGSYEQYF	TGTGCCAGCAGTTATTCGTCTAGCGGGTCATACGAGCAGTACTTC
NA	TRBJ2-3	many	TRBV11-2	CASSLTWTARDTQYF	TGTGCCAGCAGCTTGACTTGGACAGCTCGAGATACGCAGTATTTT
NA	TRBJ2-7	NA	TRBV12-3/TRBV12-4	CASSLAAREAYEQYF	TGTGCCAGCAGTTTAGCCGCCCGGGAAGCCTACGAGCAGTACTTC
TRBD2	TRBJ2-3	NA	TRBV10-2	CASSETWTSGGDSDTQYF	TGCGCCAGCAGTGAGACTTGGACTAGCGGGGGGGACTCAGATACGCAGTATTTT
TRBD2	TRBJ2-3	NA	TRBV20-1	CSARDPARPAGNTDTQYF	TGCAGTGCTAGAGACCCAGCCAGACCAGCGGGGAACACAGATACGCAGTATTTT
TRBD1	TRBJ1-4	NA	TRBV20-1	CSARSPGQVNEKLFF	TGCAGTGCTAGAAGTCCGGGACAGGTTAATGAAAAACTGTTTTTT
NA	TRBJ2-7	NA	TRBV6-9	CASSYSTVGYEQYF	TGTGCCAGCAGTTACAGTACGGTCGGTTACGAGCAGTACTTC
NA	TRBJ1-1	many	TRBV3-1	CASSLIHGNEAFF	TGTGCCAGCAGCCTGATCCATGGTAATGAAGCTTTCTTT
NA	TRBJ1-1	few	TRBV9	CASSGTGQMNTEAFF	TGTGCCAGCAGCGGTACAGGGCAGATGAACACTGAAGCTTTCTTT
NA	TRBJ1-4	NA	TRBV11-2	CASSVGDFNEKLFF	TGTGCCAGCAGCGTCGGGGATTTCAATGAAAAACTGTTTTTT
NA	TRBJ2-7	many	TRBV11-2	CASSRPAGITYEQYF	TGTGCCAGCAGCCGCCCGGCCGGAATTACCTACGAGCAGTACTTC
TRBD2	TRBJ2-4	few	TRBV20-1	CSASARGGGAKNIQYF	TGCAGTGCTAGTGCACGGGGGGGGGGAGCCAAAAACATTCAGTACTTC
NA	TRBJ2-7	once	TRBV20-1	CSASPYTGISYEQYF	TGCAGTGCTTCCCCCTACACAGGGATCTCCTACGAGCAGTACTTC
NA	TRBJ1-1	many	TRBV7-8	CASSYRMNTEAFF	TGTGCCAGCAGTTACAGAATGAACACTGAAGCTTTCTTT
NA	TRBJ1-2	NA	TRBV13	CASSLAADGNYGYTF	TGTGCCAGCAGCTTAGCAGCCGACGGGAACTATGGCTACACCTTC
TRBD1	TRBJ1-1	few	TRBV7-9	CASSPTGTVNTEAFF	TGTGCCAGCAGCCCGACCGGGACAGTGAACACTGAAGCTTTCTTT
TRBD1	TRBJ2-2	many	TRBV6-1	CASLPGQGADTGELFF	TGTGCCAGTCTGCCAGGACAGGGAGCGGACACCGGGGAGCTGTTTTTT
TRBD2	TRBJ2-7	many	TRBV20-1	CSARTSGYEQYF	TGCAGTGCTAGGACTAGCGGCTACGAGCAGTACTTC
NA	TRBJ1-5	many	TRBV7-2	CASSLEAANQPQHF	TGTGCCAGCAGCTTAGAGGCAGCGAATCAGCCCCAGCATTTT